The next 27 T cell receptor beta chains were all read from a single sample in a study of T cell repertoires in cytomegalovirus infection. TCRdb reprocessed the reads via MiXCR and lists one record per CDR3 protein. The sample carries 310,000 or so distinct CDR3 sequences, around 25% recorded once. Sequencing used PBMCs. All receptors come from a human donor in good health (CMV status not recorded). Some clones in this sample may be carry-over from other donors' samples.

The table lists this clonotype with a few counts. CDR3 in amino acids: CASSMRQRGQPQHF. For the CDR3, the DNA is TGTGCCAGTAGTATGCGACAAAGAGGACAGCCCCAGCATTTT. J is TRBJ1-5 and V is TRBV19; D gene ambiguous. This CDR3 comprises 14 residues. Deletions cut 3 bases from V and 7 bases from J, with 13 bases between. Per the germline V gene, CDR1 is LNHDA and CDR2 is SQIVND (reference sequence). Complete variable domain (other parts from reference TRBV19 and TRBJ1-5): DGGITQSPKYLFRKEGQNVTLSCEQNLNHDAMYWYRQDPGQGLRLIYYSQIVNDFQKGDIAEGYSVSREKKESFPLTVTSAQKNPTAFYLCASSMRQRGQPQHFGDGTRLSIL.

V is TRBV6-1 and J is TRBJ2-7; tentatively, D is TRBD1 (5 bases). Germline-derived CDR1 and CDR2 are MNHNS and SASEGT. Trimming removed 6 bases at V and 5 bases at J, with 20 bases between. CDR3 length: 15 residues. This chain's CDR3 is CASRLLGQGNDEQYF. The CDR3 DNA reads TGTGCCAGCAGACTTCTGGGGCAGGGTAACGACGAGCAGTACTTC.

The V and J genes are TRBV18 and TRBJ2-5, with 7 bases aligning to TRBD1. This CDR3 is built from 16 residues. CDR1 and CDR2 from the germline V gene are KGHSH and LQKENI. Trimming cost V 3 bases and J 2 bases; bases outside gene matches: 9. The CDR3 sequence is CASSPIGGRNQETQYF. The CDR3 nucleotides read TGTGCCAGCTCACCCATAGGGGGCCGAAATCAAGAGACCCAGTACTTC.

This clonotype was detected once. This chain uses TRBV7-2 with TRBJ2-2; D possibly matches TRBD1 or TRBD2 (5 bases each). This CDR3 region has 14 residues. Trimming shortened V by 3 bases and J by 7 bases, and 12 bases separated the two germline ends. CDR1 and CDR2 from the germline V gene are SGHTA and FQGNSA. The CDR3: CASSFMGVGGELFF. The CDR3 nucleotides read TGTGCCAGCAGCTTCATGGGGGTGGGCGGGGAGCTGTTTTTT.

This clonotype was counted at least ten times. The V gene is TRBV7-2, the J gene TRBJ1-4; 9 nucleotides match TRBD1. The CDR3 sequence is 16 residues long. Germline trimming cut 2 bases from V and 9 bases from J; bases unmatched to any gene: 10. Germline values: CDR1 SGHTA, CDR2 FQGNSA. CDR3 amino acids: CASSLSSTGGRKKLFF. The DNA of the CDR3 is TGTGCCAGCAGCTTATCATCGACAGGGGGACGGAAAAAACTGTTTTTT.

The rearrangement uses TRBV7-6 and TRBJ1-2; TRBD1 matches 12 bases. This CDR3 region has 16 residues. Germline V gene sequence: CDR1 SGHVS, CDR2 FNYEAQ. V was clipped by 6 bases and J by 5 bases; unmatched bases: 10. The CDR3 region has the DNA TGTGCCAGCAGTCCCGGGACAGGGGGCGTAATTTATGGCTACACCTTC. The encoded protein is CASSPGTGGVIYGYTF.

The table lists this clonotype with a few counts. This chain connects TRBV28 to TRBJ2-7; a weak D match, TRBD2 (6 bases). CDR3 length: 14 amino acids. Trimming cost V 5 bases and J 3 bases, with 14 bases left between them. Germline CDR1 reads MDHEN; CDR2 reads SYDVKM. In DNA form, the CDR3 reads TGTGCCAGCAGTACCCGCGGGGTTGGCTACGAGCAGTACTTC. This encodes CASSTRGVGYEQYF.

This chain connects TRBV14 to TRBJ2-7, with D maybe TRBD1 (6 bases). Germline V gene lookup returns CDR1 SGHDN and CDR2 FVKESK. The CDR3 totals 13 residues. The V and J ends lost 6 bases and 3 bases respectively, with 12 bases between them. CDR3 in DNA: TGTGCCAGCAGTTTGGGACACCACTACGAGCAGTACTTC. It specifies CASSLGHHYEQYF.

This chain uses TRBV24-1 with TRBJ1-1; D unresolved. The CDR3 totals 13 residues. V was trimmed by 7 bases and J by 1 base, leaving 9 bases between them. The germline gives CDR1 KGHDR, CDR2 SFDVKD. Here the CDR3 DNA reads TGTGCCACCAGCTTCAGTTCGAACACTGAAGCTTTCTTT. This encodes CATSFSSNTEAFF.

This chain uses TRBV7-2 with TRBJ1-5, with 9 bases that match TRBD1. This CDR3 is built from 17 residues. J gave up 0 bases and V 5 bases, and 8 bases lay outside the gene matches. The germline gives CDR1 SGHTA, CDR2 FQGNSA. CDR3 nucleotide sequence: TGTGCCAGCAGCGACGGACAGGGGTTCTATAGCAATCAGCCCCAGCATTTT. This translates into CASSDGQGFYSNQPQHF.

The V gene is TRBV29-1, the J gene TRBJ1-1; 10 bases are a match to TRBD1. Trimming cost V 6 bases and J 5 bases; bases outside gene matches: 6. Germline V gene lookup returns CDR1 SQVTM and CDR2 ANQGSEA. The CDR3 consists of 13 residues. The CDR3 reads CSVPRTGGTEAFF. Here the CDR3 DNA reads TGCAGCGTACCACGGACAGGGGGAACTGAAGCTTTCTTT.

This clonotype has a handful of counts. The chain recombines TRBV7-9 with TRBJ1-6, with a possible D match to TRBD1 (5 bases). The CDR3 has 14 amino acids. V lost 3 bases to trimming and J lost 8 bases, with 11 bases between them. CDR1 SEHNR and CDR2 FQNEAQ come from the germline V gene (reference sequence). The CDR3 loop reads CASSLDGAHSPLHF. CDR3 in DNA: TGTGCCAGCAGCTTGGACGGGGCTCATTCACCCCTCCACTTT.

This clonotype was observed a few times. The V gene is TRBV7-8, the J gene TRBJ2-6; D remains unclear. This CDR3 is built from 14 residues. Germline loops: CDR1 SGHVS, CDR2 FQNEAQ. The ends were cut back, 1 base at V and 8 bases at J, with 9 bases in the middle. CDR3 protein: CASSLVQMTNVLTF. The CDR3 DNA follows: TGTGCCAGCAGCTTAGTACAGATGACCAACGTCCTGACTTTC.

This clonotype showed up many times. The gene calls are TRBV7-2 and TRBJ1-5, with TRBD1 identical over 7 bases. The CDR3 is 13 amino acids. CDR1 and CDR2 from the germline V gene are SGHTA and FQGNSA. Losses at the gene ends were 4 bases for V and 7 bases for J; bases not matched to a gene: 4. The CDR3 nucleotides read TGTGCCAGCAGCTCCGACAGGGCCCAGCCCCAGCATTTT. Its translation is CASSSDRAQPQHF.

The rearrangement links TRBV6-2 or TRBV6-3 to TRBJ2-7, with D perhaps TRBD2 (5 bases). With 0 bases removed from V and 2 bases from J, the gap between germline ends came to 5 bases. This CDR3 is built from 13 residues. The germline CDR1 and CDR2 sequences are MNHEY and SVGEGT. This CDR3 reads CASSYSSAYEQYF. For the CDR3, the DNA is TGTGCCAGCAGTTACTCTAGCGCCTACGAGCAGTACTTC.

This chain links TRBV20-1 with TRBJ2-7; 10 nucleotides agree with TRBD1. Germline V CDR1 and CDR2: DFQATT, SNEGSKA (reference sequence). The CDR3 consists of 13 residues. V shed 3 bases, J shed 6 bases, and the junction held 5 bases outside the gene matches. CDR3 DNA: TGCAGTGCTAGTGGGGGACAGGGGATCGAGCAGTACTTC. Encoded protein: CSASGGQGIEQYF.

This clonotype was picked up a small number of times. CDR3: CSAMGQNTEAFF. Here the CDR3 DNA reads TGCAGTGCTATGGGACAGAACACTGAAGCTTTCTTT. This chain uses TRBV20-1 with TRBJ1-1; D possibly corresponds to TRBD1 (6 bases). The V end was cut by 4 bases, the J end by 1 base, with 7 bases between. Germline assignment: CDR1 DFQATT and CDR2 SNEGSKA (reference sequence). The CDR3 consists of 12 residues.

The chain employs TRBV12-3 or TRBV12-4 and TRBJ1-1; D gene unclear. V lost 7 bases to trimming and J lost 4 bases, with 13 bases between them. CDR3 length equals 13 residues. CDR3 region: CASTLNEGTEAFF. In nucleotides, the CDR3 is TGTGCCAGCACCCTAAACGAGGGCACTGAAGCTTTCTTT.

This clonotype was observed many times. The chain uses TRBV28 and TRBJ1-5; possibly TRBD1 for D (6 bases). The germline V gene encodes CDR1 MDHEN and CDR2 SYDVKM. With 2 bases removed from V and 0 bases from J, the gap between germline ends came to 14 bases. The CDR3 sequence is 17 residues long. CDR3 protein: CASSLSLRQDSNQPQHF. CDR3 nucleotides: TGTGCCAGCAGTTTAAGTTTGCGACAGGATAGCAATCAGCCCCAGCATTTT.

For the CDR3, the DNA is TGTGCCAGCAGGGATGCCAGGGGCGGTGGGGATTCACCCCTCCACTTT. It yields the protein CASRDARGGGDSPLHF. The chain combines TRBV5-3 with TRBJ1-6; D is possibly TRBD1 (6 bases). TRBV5-3 is an open reading frame, and its role is uncertain. The CDR3 consists of 16 residues. V gave up 8 bases and J gave up 8 bases, with 23 bases separating them.

This clonotype was seen many times. The rearrangement links TRBV7-2 to TRBJ1-2, with TRBD1 matching 7 bases. CDR1 is SGHTA, CDR2 FQGNSA, per germline. The trim removed 0 bases at V and 7 bases at J, leaving 2 bases unmatched. CDR3 length: 13 amino acids. CDR3: CASSLAGGLGYTF. In DNA form, the CDR3 reads TGTGCCAGCAGCTTAGCAGGGGGCCTTGGCTACACCTTC.

This clonotype was counted once. This rearrangement joins TRBV28 to TRBJ1-5, with D possibly being TRBD1 (5 bases). Between the trimmed V and J ends, which lost 2 bases and 3 bases, there was a span of 14 bases. Germline V gene data show CDR1 as MDHEN and CDR2 as SYDVKM. There are 16 residues in the CDR3. The CDR3 sequence is CASSLGVGANNQPQHF. CDR3 sequence (DNA): TGTGCCAGCAGTTTAGGGGTCGGGGCGAACAATCAGCCCCAGCATTTT. The full variable domain, rest sourced from reference TRBV28 and TRBJ1-5, is DVKVTQSSRYLVKRTGEKVFLECVQDMDHENMFWYRQDPGLGLRLIYFSYDVKMKEKGDIPEGYSVSREKKERFSLILESASTNQTSMYLCASSLGVGANNQPQHFGDGTRLSIL.

CDR3 sequence: CASRPPGGFTDTQYF. In DNA, the CDR3 is TGTGCCAGCAGACCCCCAGGGGGCTTCACAGATACGCAGTATTTT. The V call is TRBV11-2, the J call TRBJ2-3, with 8 bases aligning to TRBD1. CDR1 and CDR2 from the germline V gene are SGHAT and FQNNGV. With 6 bases clipped from V and 2 bases from J, the junction kept 7 bases outside the gene matches. This CDR3 region has 15 residues.

The rearrangement uses TRBV5-1 and TRBJ2-7, with 8 nucleotides matching TRBD2. In germline, CDR1 is SGHRS, CDR2 YFSETQ. The trim removed 3 bases at V and 4 bases at J, leaving 9 bases unmatched. This CDR3 comprises 15 residues. The CDR3 DNA sequence: TGCGCCAGCAGCTGGTGGTCTAGCGGGCGGTACGAGCAGTACTTC. It encodes CASSWWSSGRYEQYF.

CDR3 amino acids: CASGLPLHF. The CDR3 nucleotides read TGTGCCAGCGGGCTACCCCTCCACTTT. V and J are TRBV28 and TRBJ1-6; D ambiguous. The germline V gene has CDR1 MDHEN and CDR2 SYDVKM. This CDR3 is 9 amino acids long. V dropped 8 bases and J dropped 12 bases, with 5 bases sitting between them.

Details on this clonotype: One end of the junction varies from germline; a read error may be responsible. This chain links TRBV28 with TRBJ1-1; D is uncertain. This CDR3 is built from 14 residues. Germline assignment: CDR1 MDHEN and CDR2 SYDVKM. In DNA, the CDR3 is TGTACCAGCAGTTTAAGGCAGGTGAACACTGAAGCTTTCTTT. This codes for CTSSLRQVNTEAFF. Combining the CDR3 with reference TRBV28 and TRBJ1-1 gives the whole variable domain DVKVTQSSRYLVKRTGEKVFLECVQDMDHENMFWYRQDPGLGLRLIYFSYDVKMKEKGDIPEGYSVSREKKERFSLILESASTNQTSMYLCTSSLRQVNTEAFFGQGTRLTVV.

V gene TRBV6-2 or TRBV6-3 combines with J gene TRBJ2-2; a weak D match, TRBD1 (6 bases). The CDR3 is 14 residues long. Germline V gives CDR1 MNHEY, CDR2 SVGEGT. V was pared by 6 bases and J by 4 bases, with 12 bases between. The CDR3 region has the DNA TGTGCCAGCAGAGACCGGACAGCCACCGGGGAGCTGTTTTTT. Translated: CASRDRTATGELFF.